These 32 T cell receptor beta chains were all obtained from the same sample, sequenced in a study of shared clonotypes between healthy human individuals. The data were produced by immunoSEQ multiplex PCR, yet TCRdb's version contains in-frame clones alone and is incomplete. The sample records 180,000 or so clones, about 93% being singletons. What was sequenced was naive CD4+ T cells sorted from blood. Regarding subset: CD45RA+ positively selected. The source is a woman aged 25 to 45 in good health.

The chain employs TRBV11-3 and TRBJ1-1, with a weak D call TRBD1 (6 bases). Trimming removed 5 bases at V and 4 bases at J, with 14 bases between. The CDR3 covers 14 residues. The germline gives CDR1 SGHNT, CDR2 YENEEA. CDR3 sequence: CASSVTTGRTEAFF. The CDR3 nucleotides read TGTGCCAGCAGCGTAACCACAGGGCGCACTGAAGCTTTCTTT.

The gene calls are TRBV28 and TRBJ2-7; D may be TRBD1 (6 bases). Germline loops: CDR1 MDHEN, CDR2 SYDVKM. The CDR3 is 13 amino acids. Deletions cut 11 bases from V and 0 bases from J, with 14 bases between. The chain's CDR3 is CAVLRDNSYEQYF. The CDR3 nucleotides are TGTGCCGTACTCCGGGACAACTCCTACGAGCAGTACTTC.

The rearrangement links TRBV14 to TRBJ2-7; D perhaps matches TRBD2 (5 bases). With 2 bases removed from V and 2 bases from J, the gap between germline ends came to 10 bases. From germline, CDR1 is SGHDN and CDR2 FVKESK. The CDR3 contains 14 residues. CDR3 loop: CASSQFEGTYEQYF. The CDR3 DNA reads as TGTGCCAGCAGCCAATTTGAGGGTACCTACGAGCAGTACTTC.

This chain joins TRBV10-1 and TRBJ2-3, with a weak D call TRBD1 (5 bases). Per the germline V gene, CDR1 is WNHNN and CDR2 is SYGVQD (reference sequence). V lost 2 bases to trimming and J lost 6 bases, with 15 bases between them. This CDR3 is built from 15 residues. CDR3 nucleotides: TGCGCCAGCAGTGAGCCTGGGGCAGGGTCGGATACGCAGTATTTT. Translated: CASSEPGAGSDTQYF.

For the CDR3, the DNA is TGTGCCAGCTCACCCACGGGACTAGCGGGAGATGAGACCCAGTACTTC. Amino acids: CASSPTGLAGDETQYF. The chain uses TRBV18 and TRBJ2-5; 14 positions match TRBD2. V lost 3 bases to trimming and J lost 5 bases; unmatched junction nucleotides: 5. Looked up from germline, CDR1 is KGHSH and CDR2 is LQKENI. This CDR3 comprises 16 residues.

This rearrangement joins TRBV18 to TRBJ2-7; TRBD1 agrees at 8 bases. Germline V gene sequence: CDR1 KGHSH, CDR2 LQKENI. The CDR3 is made up of 15 amino acids. The J segment lost 1 base and the V segment lost 1 base, leaving 3 bases of the junction unmatched. Here the CDR3 reads CASSPLRTGSYEQYF. For the CDR3, the DNA is TGTGCCAGCTCACCACTTCGGACAGGGTCCTACGAGCAGTACTTC.

The chain employs TRBV11-2 and TRBJ2-7, with no clear D. CDR3 length: 14 residues. With 6 bases removed from V and 6 bases from J, the gap between germline ends came to 18 bases. The germline CDR1 and CDR2 sequences are SGHAT and FQNNGV. The CDR3 protein is CASSQNPFSREQYF. The CDR3 nucleotides read TGTGCCAGCAGTCAAAACCCTTTTTCTCGCGAGCAGTACTTC.

The table lists this clone with a count of one. The V and J genes are TRBV29-1 and TRBJ2-5; TRBD2 matches 11 bases. CDR3 size: 21 residues. Germline loops: CDR1 SQVTM, CDR2 ANQGSEA. J gave up 1 base and V 5 bases, and 24 bases lay outside the gene matches. The CDR3 loop reads CSVWRGQGGLAGVWGQETQYF. In DNA, the CDR3 is TGCAGCGTTTGGCGGGGACAGGGAGGACTAGCGGGTGTATGGGGCCAAGAGACCCAGTACTTC. Together with reference TRBV29-1 and TRBJ2-5, the CDR3 gives the full variable domain: SAVISQKPSRDICQRGTSLTIQCQVDSQVTMMFWYRQQPGQSLTLIATANQGSEATYESGFVIDKFPISRPNLTFSTLTVSNMSPEDSSIYLCSVWRGQGGLAGVWGQETQYFGPGTRLLVL.

This clone was seen only once. CDR3 protein: CASSFGSQGLLETQYF. The CDR3, as DNA: TGCGCCAGCAGCTTCGGGTCACAGGGGCTCCTGGAGACCCAGTACTTC. This sequence joins TRBV5-1 and TRBJ2-5, with 7 bases lining up with TRBD1. CDR1 and CDR2 from the germline V gene are SGHRS and YFSETQ. This CDR3 region has 16 residues. V lost 2 bases and J lost 5; bases outside the gene matches: 12.

The rearrangement uses TRBV20-1 and TRBJ1-2; D uncertain. Trimming stripped 1 base from V and 3 bases from J, with 3 bases between. The germline CDR1 and CDR2 sequences are DFQATT and SNEGSKA (reference sequence). The CDR3 contains 11 residues. CDR3 in amino acids: CSARGDYGYTF. CDR3 in DNA: TGCAGTGCTAGAGGGGACTATGGCTACACCTTC.

The DNA of the CDR3 is TGTGCCAGCAGCGAAAATCCCGGACAGGGTCCCAATGAGCAGTTCTTC. This translates into CASSENPGQGPNEQFF. The rearrangement uses TRBV7-9 and TRBJ2-1, with 8 nucleotides matching TRBD1. The germline V gene encodes CDR1 SEHNR and CDR2 FQNEAQ (reference sequence). With 5 bases clipped from V and 6 bases from J, the junction kept 12 bases outside the gene matches. The CDR3 contains 16 residues.

This chain connects TRBV7-9 to TRBJ1-1; D gene ambiguous. From germline, CDR1 is SEHNR and CDR2 FQNEAQ (reference sequence). V was clipped by 1 base and J by 4 bases, with 4 bases between them. The CDR3 consists of 12 residues. The CDR3 region has the DNA TGTGCCAGCAGCTTAGAGCTCACTGAAGCTTTCTTT. Protein product: CASSLELTEAFF.

The chain employs TRBV6-6 and TRBJ2-1, with D perhaps TRBD2 (6 bases). Germline assignment: CDR1 MNHNY and CDR2 SVGAGI (reference sequence). This CDR3 comprises 16 residues. V lost 6 bases and J lost 5, with 20 bases in between. CDR3 sequence: CASSPLRGSSDNEQFF. The CDR3 DNA follows: TGTGCCAGCAGCCCGCTTCGGGGGAGTAGCGACAATGAGCAGTTCTTC.

The chain joins TRBV28 to TRBJ1-5; no clear D. This CDR3 contains 14 residues. The germline V gene has CDR1 MDHEN and CDR2 SYDVKM. The V gene lost 2 bases and the J gene lost 2 bases, with 7 bases spanning the gap. The CDR3 nucleotides are TGTGCCAGCAGTTTAGGGATTCGCAATCAGCCCCAGCATTTT. It specifies CASSLGIRNQPQHF.

The chain couples TRBV7-3 to TRBJ2-7; D remains ambiguous. Trimming took 2 bases from V and 1 from J, leaving 6 bases between them. Germline lookup yields CDR1 SGHTA and CDR2 FQGTGA. CDR3 size: 13 residues. CDR3 protein: CASSLSPSYEQYF. As DNA, the CDR3 is TGTGCCAGCAGCTTATCACCTTCCTACGAGCAGTACTTC.

CDR3 coding DNA: TGCGCCAGCAGCCAAGAAGCCAGTGTCTGGTACGAGCAGTACTTC. Translating it yields CASSQEASVWYEQYF. The rearrangement uses TRBV4-3 and TRBJ2-7; D ambiguous. CDR3 length: 15 residues. The V gene's germline CDR1 is LGHNA and CDR2 YSLEER. The V gene lost 0 bases and the J gene lost 4 bases, with 13 bases spanning the gap.

This chain's CDR3 is CASSPVRDYEQYF. In DNA form, the CDR3 reads TGTGCCAGCTCACCAGTCAGGGACTACGAGCAGTACTTC. This chain uses TRBV18 with TRBJ2-7, with D possibly TRBD1 on 5 matching bases. Germline lookup yields CDR1 KGHSH and CDR2 LQKENI. This CDR3 has 13 residues. With 2 bases removed from V and 3 bases from J, the gap between germline ends came to 8 bases.

The DNA of the CDR3 is TGTGCCAGCAGCCTCCTTCCCGGGACAGGGGCATACGAGCAGTACTTC. It translates to CASSLLPGTGAYEQYF. This chain uses TRBV9 with TRBJ2-7; the match to TRBD1 covers 10 bases. This CDR3 is built from 16 residues. Trimming at V came to 4 bases and at J to 4 bases, leaving 11 bases not matched to a gene. CDR1 and CDR2 (germline): SGDLS, YYNGEE. The entire variable domain, with the rest obtained from reference TRBV9 and TRBJ2-7, is as follows: DSGVTQTPKHLITATGQRVTLRCSPRSGDLSVYWYQQSLDQGLQFLIQYYNGEERAKGNILERFSAQQFPDLHSELNLSSLELGDSALYFCASSLLPGTGAYEQYFGPGTRLTVT.

The chain uses TRBV19 and TRBJ2-7, with 8 bases fitting TRBD1. Germline assignment: CDR1 LNHDA and CDR2 SQIVND (reference sequence). J gave up 3 bases and V 5 bases, and 15 bases lay outside the gene matches. The CDR3 runs 17 residues. The CDR3 DNA sequence: TGTGCCAGTAGTCCCCGGACAGGGCCCTTATACTTCTACGAGCAGTACTTC. It specifies CASSPRTGPLYFYEQYF.

This chain uses TRBV4-1 with TRBJ2-7, with TRBD1 matching over 7 bases. Trimming cost V 1 base and J 2 bases; bases outside gene matches: 11. Germline V lookup: CDR1 MGHRA, CDR2 YSYEKL. CDR3 length equals 17 residues. CDR3 coding DNA: TGCGCCAGCAGCCAAGTGCCCGGGACAGAATACACCTACGAGCAGTACTTC. Its protein is CASSQVPGTEYTYEQYF.

This chain connects TRBV18 to TRBJ1-2; possible D gene TRBD1, 6 bases. V was clipped by 2 bases and J by 3 bases, with 13 bases between them. The CDR3 totals 15 residues. Looked up from germline, CDR1 is KGHSH and CDR2 is LQKENI. CDR3 bases: TGTGCCAGCTCACCAGGGGCCCCAGGGGACTATGGCTACACCTTC. It specifies CASSPGAPGDYGYTF.

J is TRBJ1-2 and V is TRBV11-2, with 7 bases matching TRBD1. Per germline, CDR1 SGHAT and CDR2 FQNNGV. Germline trimming cut 2 bases from V and 4 bases from J; bases unmatched to any gene: 7. This CDR3 contains 15 residues. In DNA form, the CDR3 reads TGTGCCAGCAGCTTAATGGGGGACAGCACCTATGGCTACACCTTC. Its protein product is CASSLMGDSTYGYTF.

The chain joins TRBV5-1 to TRBJ2-7, with D perhaps matching TRBD2 (6 bases). Germline V CDR1 and CDR2: SGHRS, YFSETQ. V shed 2 bases and J shed 0 bases, with 12 bases lying between them. The CDR3 runs to 15 residues. The CDR3 DNA reads TGCGCCAGCAGCTTAAGTAGCGGAGTCTCCTACGAGCAGTACTTC. Translation gives CASSLSSGVSYEQYF. Together with reference TRBV5-1 and TRBJ2-7, the CDR3 gives the full variable domain: KAGVTQTPRYLIKTRGQQVTLSCSPISGHRSVSWYQQTPGQGLQFLFEYFSETQRNKGNFPGRFSGRQFSNSRSEMNVSTLELGDSALYLCASSLSSGVSYEQYFGPGTRLTVT.

The chain joins TRBV28 to TRBJ2-3; TRBD1 agrees at 11 bases. The CDR3 sequence is 15 residues long. CDR1 is MDHEN, CDR2 SYDVKM, per germline. J lost 10 bases, V lost 1 base, and 7 bases had no gene match. CDR3 in amino acids: CASSLSGTGGISQYF. The CDR3 DNA sequence: TGTGCCAGCAGTTTATCCGGGACAGGGGGAATATCGCAGTATTTT.

This rearrangement joins TRBV10-1 to TRBJ1-6; 11 bases map to TRBD1. The J segment lost 5 bases and the V segment lost 5 bases, leaving 11 bases of the junction unmatched. The CDR3 sequence is 18 residues long. Germline V gene sequence: CDR1 WNHNN, CDR2 SYGVQD (reference sequence). CDR3 amino acids: CASSLDRGRLEDNSPLHF. The CDR3 bases are TGCGCCAGCAGTCTGGACAGGGGGCGCCTAGAGGATAATTCACCCCTCCACTTT.

The J gene is TRBJ2-7, the V gene TRBV5-1; TRBD1 agrees at 7 bases. CDR1 and CDR2 (germline): SGHRS, YFSETQ. The ends lost 4 bases at V and 4 bases at J; junction bases unmatched: 8. The CDR3 runs to 14 residues. The CDR3 region has the DNA TGCGCCAGCAGCACCCCCGGGACAGAGTACGAGCAGTACTTC. Translated, it gives CASSTPGTEYEQYF.

The rearrangement links TRBV28 to TRBJ2-3; D is uncertain. The CDR3 runs 11 residues. V lost 6 bases to trimming and J lost 6 bases, with 7 bases between them. Germline CDR1 MDHEN, CDR2 SYDVKM. The CDR3 sequence: CASRYLDTQYF. The CDR3 DNA follows: TGTGCCAGCAGATATTTGGATACGCAGTATTTT.

The chain recombines TRBV5-4 with TRBJ2-7; 8 nucleotides agree with TRBD2. This CDR3 is 15 amino acids long. The germline V gene encodes CDR1 SGHNT and CDR2 YYREEE (reference sequence). J was trimmed by 2 bases and V by 2 bases; bases with no gene match: 6. The CDR3 DNA sequence: TGTGCCAGCAGCTTTCGCACTAGCGGTCCCTACGAGCAGTACTTC. Its translation: CASSFRTSGPYEQYF.

The rearrangement links TRBV9 to TRBJ2-6, with D possibly TRBD1 on 6 matching bases. Germline lookup yields CDR1 SGDLS and CDR2 YYNGEE. The CDR3 is made up of 16 amino acids. The ends were cut back, 2 bases at V and 0 bases at J, with 9 bases in the middle. CDR3 nucleotide sequence: TGTGCCAGCAGCGTGCGAGGGGGCTCTGGGGCCAACGTCCTGACTTTC. Residues: CASSVRGGSGANVLTF.

The chain carries TRBV7-2 and TRBJ2-7, with D possibly being TRBD1 or TRBD2 (5 bases each). CDR1 SGHTA and CDR2 FQGNSA come from the germline V gene. This CDR3 has 12 amino acids. The V and J ends lost 8 bases and 4 bases respectively, with 12 bases between them. For the CDR3, the DNA is TGTGCCAGCTCAGGGACCGGGTACGAGCAGTACTTC. This encodes CASSGTGYEQYF.

The chain is built from TRBV18 and TRBJ2-1, with 9 nucleotides matching TRBD2. Germline trimming cut 5 bases from V and 0 bases from J; bases unmatched to any gene: 8. CDR3 size: 17 residues. CDR1 KGHSH and CDR2 LQKENI come from the germline V gene. The DNA for the CDR3 is TGTGCCAGCTCATCACTAGCGGGTAAACTCTCCTACAATGAGCAGTTCTTC. It yields the protein CASSSLAGKLSYNEQFF.

The chain recombines TRBV5-1 with TRBJ2-7; TRBD2 matches at 10 bases. Looked up from germline, CDR1 is SGHRS and CDR2 is YFSETQ. This CDR3 has 15 residues. The J segment lost 3 bases and the V segment lost 4 bases, leaving 7 bases of the junction unmatched. The CDR3: CASSLGLADFYEQYF. The CDR3, as DNA: TGCGCCAGCAGCCTCGGACTAGCGGATTTCTACGAGCAGTACTTC. The whole variable domain, remainder taken from reference TRBV5-1 and TRBJ2-7, is KAGVTQTPRYLIKTRGQQVTLSCSPISGHRSVSWYQQTPGQGLQFLFEYFSETQRNKGNFPGRFSGRQFSNSRSEMNVSTLELGDSALYLCASSLGLADFYEQYFGPGTRLTVT.